The 18 T cell receptor beta chains below were found in one sample sequenced in a study of blood T cell repertoires in COVID-19. Clones were read by immunoSEQ multiplex PCR, and TCRdb kept only the in-frame ones, dropping some. Of over 150,000 clones listed, approximately 80% are singletons. The specimen sequenced was peripheral blood. These receptors were taken from a human donor with acute or convalescent COVID-19. The donor label of this sample is uncertain.

The V call is TRBV9, the J call TRBJ2-4; 12 nucleotides agree with TRBD2. V trimming: 3 bases; J trimming: 4 bases; junction bases outside the gene matches: 11. The CDR3 is 18 amino acids. CDR1 and CDR2 from the germline V gene are SGDLS and YYNGEE. The CDR3, as DNA: TGTGCCAGCAGCGCCACAGGGGGCCTAGCGGGAGGGAAAAACATTCAGTACTTC. It translates to CASSATGGLAGGKNIQYF.

The rearrangement uses TRBV18 and TRBJ1-5; D is possibly TRBD1 (6 bases). The CDR3 totals 14 residues. V dropped 6 bases and J dropped 3 bases, with 12 bases sitting between them. The V gene's germline CDR1 is KGHSH and CDR2 LQKENI. The CDR3 DNA is TGTGCCAGCTCCGAACAGGGTTCCAATCAGCCCCAGCATTTT. Translating it yields CASSEQGSNQPQHF.

The sample holds one count of this clone. The chain links TRBV9 to TRBJ2-7, with 11 bases aligning to TRBD2. V lost 2 bases, J lost 2 bases, and 3 bases stayed unmatched. The CDR3 consists of 15 residues. The V gene's germline CDR1 is SGDLS and CDR2 YYNGEE. The DNA for the CDR3 is TGTGCCAGCAGCGTTTCGACTAGCGGGACCTACGAGCAGTACTTC. It translates to CASSVSTSGTYEQYF.

The V gene is TRBV24-1, the J gene TRBJ1-5; 8 positions agree with TRBD1. The length of the CDR3 is 16 residues. Trimming cost V 4 bases and J 3 bases; bases outside gene matches: 7. CDR1 is KGHDR, CDR2 SFDVKD, per germline. DNA for the CDR3: TGTGCCACCAGTGACCCCTCAGGGGGCGACAATCAGCCCCAGCATTTT. Translation gives CATSDPSGGDNQPQHF.

The chain combines TRBV5-4 with TRBJ2-1; D gene ambiguous. The CDR3 extends over 15 amino acids. Deletions cut 3 bases from V and 0 bases from J, with 10 bases between. Germline V gives CDR1 SGHNT, CDR2 YYREEE (reference sequence). Written as DNA, the CDR3 is TGTGCCAGCAGCTCCGAGTGGAGCTCCTACAATGAGCAGTTCTTC. Translated: CASSSEWSSYNEQFF.

The chain is built from TRBV2 and TRBJ2-1, with D tentatively TRBD1 (6 bases). The V gene's germline CDR1 is SNHLY and CDR2 FYNNEI. Trimming stripped 6 bases from V and 5 bases from J, with 11 bases between. This CDR3 spans 13 amino acids. CDR3 protein: CASSPNRDNEQFF. The DNA of the CDR3 is TGTGCCAGCAGCCCCAACAGGGACAATGAGCAGTTCTTC.

This chain links TRBV10-2 with TRBJ2-5, with D unresolved. CDR1 is WSHSY, CDR2 SAAADI, per germline. V dropped 4 bases and J dropped 1 base, with 10 bases sitting between them. The CDR3 covers 14 residues. CDR3 DNA: TGCGCCAGCAGTGTAGAGTACTTCCAAGAGACCCAGTACTTC. Translation: CASSVEYFQETQYF.

The chain has TRBV27 and TRBJ2-5, with D maybe TRBD1 (6 bases). Trimming stripped 5 bases from V and 5 bases from J, with 18 bases between. The CDR3 spans 15 residues. The V gene's germline CDR1 is MNHEY and CDR2 SMNVEV (reference sequence). In nucleotides, the CDR3 is TGTGCCAGCAGTCCGCAGGGGATATGGACGGAGACCCAGTACTTC. Its translation: CASSPQGIWTETQYF.

This chain uses TRBV27 with TRBJ1-4, with D uncertain. The V end was cut by 0 bases, the J end by 6 bases, with 17 bases between. In germline, CDR1 is MNHEY, CDR2 SMNVEV (reference sequence). The CDR3 consists of 17 residues. The CDR3 sequence: CASSLSRGSGFYEKLFF. CDR3 DNA: TGTGCCAGCAGTTTATCGCGAGGTTCGGGTTTTTATGAAAAACTGTTTTTT.

Here the CDR3 reads CASSYADGSSYEQYF. The CDR3 coding sequence is TGTGCCAGCAGTTACGCCGACGGGAGCTCCTACGAGCAGTACTTC. The rearrangement uses TRBV6-5 and TRBJ2-7, with D perhaps TRBD2 (6 bases). V was pared by 2 bases and J by 0 bases, with 11 bases between. Germline CDR1 MNHEY, CDR2 SVGAGI. The CDR3 has 15 residues.

The rearrangement uses TRBV7-9 and TRBJ2-7; D is unresolved. The CDR3 length is 12 residues. Trimming removed 5 bases from V and 7 bases from J, with 12 bases in between. In germline, CDR1 is SEHNR, CDR2 FQNEAQ (reference sequence). In nucleotides, the CDR3 is TGTGCCAGCAGCCGCGAACCCAGGGAGCAGTACTTC. Protein: CASSREPREQYF.

The gene calls are TRBV11-2 and TRBJ2-1; D gene unclear. The V gene's germline CDR1 is SGHAT and CDR2 FQNNGV. V gave up 5 bases and J gave up 3 bases, with 5 bases separating them. The CDR3 is 12 residues long. The CDR3 is CASSPRYNEQFF. CDR3 nucleotides: TGTGCCAGCAGCCCGCGCTACAATGAGCAGTTCTTC. Filled out from reference TRBV11-2 and TRBJ2-1, the complete variable domain reads EAGVAQSPRYKIIEKRQSVAFWCNPISGHATLYWYQQILGQGPKLLIQFQNNGVVDDSQLPKDRFSAERLKGVDSTLKIQPAKLEDSAVYLCASSPRYNEQFFGPGTRLTVL.

The chain joins TRBV19 to TRBJ2-3; 7 positions match TRBD1. CDR3 length: 14 residues. In germline, CDR1 is LNHDA, CDR2 SQIVND (reference sequence). Trimming removed 5 bases from V and 5 bases from J; junction bases left unmatched: 7. The CDR3 DNA reads TGTGCCAGTAGTGGGGGACAGAGATTAGATACGCAGTATTTT. Translated, it gives CASSGGQRLDTQYF.

This clone has only a few counts. The genes are TRBV18 and TRBJ1-1; the D is unclear. The CDR3 has 14 residues. Per the germline V gene, CDR1 is KGHSH and CDR2 is LQKENI. V dropped 2 bases and J dropped 6 bases, with 13 bases sitting between them. The DNA of the CDR3 is TGTGCCAGCTCACCAGCTACAGCCTTCCCTGAAGCTTTCTTT. Residues: CASSPATAFPEAFF.

The chain joins TRBV29-1 to TRBJ1-2; TRBD1 might be the D (6 bases). Germline V lookup: CDR1 SQVTM, CDR2 ANQGSEA. V was trimmed by 2 bases and J by 2 bases, leaving 9 bases between them. This CDR3 is built from 13 residues. CDR3 sequence (DNA): TGCAGCGTTGAAACAGGGTGGAACTATGGCTACACCTTC. Amino acid sequence: CSVETGWNYGYTF.

V and J are TRBV7-3 and TRBJ2-7; D is undetermined. This CDR3 has 10 residues. Germline V gene sequence: CDR1 SGHTA, CDR2 FQGTGA. V gave up 5 bases and J gave up 9 bases, with 8 bases separating them. This CDR3 reads CASSPPRQYF. The CDR3 nucleotides are TGTGCCAGCAGCCCCCCCCGGCAGTACTTC.

This chain uses TRBV4-3 with TRBJ2-5; 16 bases fit TRBD2. Per the germline V gene, CDR1 is LGHNA and CDR2 is YSLEER. This CDR3 has 20 amino acids. The V gene end was trimmed by 4 bases and the J gene end by 5 bases; junction bases not matched to a gene: 16. The CDR3: CASSLLPGQGTSGRGETQYF. The CDR3 DNA sequence: TGCGCCAGCAGCCTCCTGCCTGGCCAGGGGACTAGCGGGAGGGGGGAGACCCAGTACTTC.

The CDR3 DNA reads TGTGCCAGCAGTGAAGCGGGGGCGTCGAACACTGAAGCTTTCTTT. As protein: CASSEAGASNTEAFF. The chain recombines TRBV6-1 with TRBJ1-1; D possibly corresponds to TRBD1 (6 bases). Trimming took off 0 bases at V and 1 base at J, with 9 bases between the two ends. The CDR3 consists of 15 residues. Germline V lookup: CDR1 MNHNS, CDR2 SASEGT.